What follows are 31 T cell receptor beta chains derived from one specimen sequenced in a study of blood T cell repertoires in COVID-19. Repertoires were generated with immunoSEQ multiplex PCR, while TCRdb's copy carries only in-frame clones and drops some. The sample includes about 180,000 clones, 80% to 90% of them seen just once. Sequencing used peripheral blood. Every receptor here comes from a man in his forties or fifties with active or convalescent COVID-19.

This chain links TRBV27 with TRBJ2-7, with D perhaps matching TRBD2 (6 bases). V was pared by 2 bases and J by 2 bases, with 10 bases between. Germline-derived CDR1 and CDR2 are MNHEY and SMNVEV (reference sequence). The CDR3 sequence is 14 residues long. This CDR3 is CASSLTAGPYEQYF. The CDR3 DNA sequence: TGTGCCAGCAGTTTAACAGCGGGTCCCTACGAGCAGTACTTC.

In nucleotides, the CDR3 is TGTGCCAGCAGCAGGACTAGCGGCCCGTACAATGAGCAGTTCTTC. This encodes CASSRTSGPYNEQFF. The chain employs TRBV21-1 and TRBJ2-1; TRBD2 was called by the table and not checked on the DNA. TRBV21-1 counts as a pseudogene. CDR3 length equals 15 residues.

The chain recombines TRBV2 with TRBJ1-5; 9 nucleotides line up with TRBD1. The length of the CDR3 is 13 residues. Germline V gene data show CDR1 as SNHLY and CDR2 as FYNNEI. Germline trimming cut 10 bases from V and 7 bases from J; bases unmatched to any gene: 8. CDR3 protein: CATQDRGSQPQHF. CDR3 bases: TGTGCCACTCAGGACAGGGGAAGCCAGCCCCAGCATTTT.

V and J are TRBV19 and TRBJ2-7, with D maybe TRBD1 (6 bases). Looked up from germline, CDR1 is LNHDA and CDR2 is SQIVND (reference sequence). Trimming took 3 bases from V and 7 from J, leaving 13 bases between them. The CDR3 is 13 amino acids. The CDR3: CASSMGAWGEQYF. The CDR3 nucleotides read TGTGCCAGTAGTATGGGGGCATGGGGGGAGCAGTACTTC.

The gene calls are TRBV18 and TRBJ2-7, with a possible D match to TRBD2 (7 bases). The germline V gene encodes CDR1 KGHSH and CDR2 LQKENI. Trimming shortened V by 2 bases and J by 7 bases, and 15 bases separated the two germline ends. The CDR3 is made up of 14 amino acids. In DNA form, the CDR3 reads TGTGCCAGCTCACCAGGGCGGGGGCCGGGGGAGCAGTACTTC. This gives the protein CASSPGRGPGEQYF.

The V call is TRBV5-1, the J call TRBJ1-6; no clear D. CDR1 SGHRS and CDR2 YFSETQ come from the germline V gene. Deletions cut 0 bases from V and 7 bases from J, with 8 bases between. This CDR3 spans 14 amino acids. The CDR3 spells CASSLEVGNSPLHF. The CDR3 region has the DNA TGCGCCAGCAGCTTGGAGGTCGGGAATTCACCCCTCCACTTT. Drawing the rest from reference TRBV5-1 and TRBJ1-6, the complete variable domain is KAGVTQTPRYLIKTRGQQVTLSCSPISGHRSVSWYQQTPGQGLQFLFEYFSETQRNKGNFPGRFSGRQFSNSRSEMNVSTLELGDSALYLCASSLEVGNSPLHFGNGTRLTVT.

The gene calls are TRBV25-1 and TRBJ2-3, with unresolved D. Per the germline V gene, CDR1 is MGHDK and CDR2 is SYGVNS. The germline V and J ends were trimmed by 4 bases and 4 bases, with 6 bases remaining between them. This CDR3 spans 12 amino acids. In DNA, the CDR3 is TGTGCCAGCAGTGCTTATCCAGATACGCAGTATTTT. As protein: CASSAYPDTQYF.

This clone appeared once. The rearrangement links TRBV20-1 to TRBJ2-5, with D maybe TRBD2 (6 bases). CDR3 length equals 15 residues. V was cut by 3 bases and J by 0 bases, with 14 bases left in between. Germline assignment: CDR1 DFQATT and CDR2 SNEGSKA (reference sequence). This CDR3 reads CSASRDLEYQETQYF. CDR3 nucleotide sequence: TGCAGTGCTAGTAGGGACTTAGAGTACCAAGAGACCCAGTACTTC.

V usage is TRBV5-1 and J usage is TRBJ2-1, with TRBD1 matching 8 bases. There are 17 residues in the CDR3. Trimming removed 0 bases from V and 4 bases from J; junction bases left unmatched: 9. In germline, CDR1 is SGHRS, CDR2 YFSETQ. CDR3 sequence: CASSLEGQGQDYNEQFF. Written as DNA, the CDR3 is TGCGCCAGCAGCTTGGAAGGACAGGGCCAAGATTACAATGAGCAGTTCTTC.

The chain employs TRBV2 and TRBJ1-2, with 7 bases lining up with TRBD1. V lost 7 bases and J lost 4; bases outside the gene matches: 6. CDR3 length: 13 residues. CDR1 and CDR2 (germline): SNHLY, FYNNEI. CDR3 protein: CASTKQGIYGYTF. CDR3 nucleotides: TGTGCCAGCACTAAACAGGGGATCTATGGCTACACCTTC.

The CDR3 region is CASSFGRMNTEAFF. CDR3 bases: TGTGCCAGCAGTTTTGGCAGGATGAACACTGAAGCTTTCTTT. The chain recombines TRBV28 with TRBJ1-1; D not certain. V lost 3 bases, J lost 0 bases, and 8 bases lay in between. Germline CDR1 and CDR2: MDHEN and SYDVKM. CDR3 size: 14 residues.

The V call is TRBV10-3, the J call TRBJ2-5, with TRBD1 matching 9 bases. V was pared by 6 bases and J by 5 bases, with 4 bases of the junction left unmatched. Looked up from germline, CDR1 is ENHRY and CDR2 is SYGVKD. The CDR3 length is 13 residues. Here the CDR3 DNA reads TGTGCCATCAGGGGACAGGGAGGCGAGACCCAGTACTTC. It encodes CAIRGQGGETQYF.

The V call is TRBV3-1 (or the pseudogene TRBV3-2), the J call TRBJ2-7; 8 bases map to TRBD1. Looked up from germline, CDR1 is LGHDT and CDR2 is YNNKEL (reference sequence). Germline trimming cut 1 base from V and 3 bases from J; bases unmatched to any gene: 2. This CDR3 comprises 14 residues. CDR3 loop: CASSQAGQDYEQYF. For the CDR3, the DNA is TGTGCCAGCAGCCAAGCGGGACAGGACTACGAGCAGTACTTC.

CDR3 sequence: CARPYVGSSYNEQFF. The CDR3 DNA is TGTGCCAGGCCCTACGTGGGGAGCTCCTACAATGAGCAGTTCTTC. The genes are TRBV19 and TRBJ2-1; TRBD2 might be the D (5 bases). Germline lookup yields CDR1 LNHDA and CDR2 SQIVND (reference sequence). This CDR3 contains 15 residues. Trimming removed 9 bases at V and 0 bases at J, with 15 bases between.

The chain has TRBV20-1 and TRBJ2-7, with TRBD2 matching 10 bases. Germline values: CDR1 DFQATT, CDR2 SNEGSKA (reference sequence). CDR3 length equals 19 residues. Trimming at V came to 3 bases and at J to 3 bases, leaving 20 bases not matched to a gene. The DNA for the CDR3 is TGCAGTGCTAGTTCACTTAGCGGGAGGCTGAAAGAGGGATTCTACGAGCAGTACTTC. Translated, it gives CSASSLSGRLKEGFYEQYF.

The CDR3 nucleotides are TGTGCCACCAGCAGAGATCCTACTAACTATGGCTACACCTTC. Its translation is CATSRDPTNYGYTF. The rearrangement links TRBV15 to TRBJ1-2; D call uncertain. Between the trimmed V and J ends, which lost 0 bases and 0 bases, there was a span of 5 bases. This CDR3 comprises 14 residues. Germline V lookup: CDR1 LNHNV, CDR2 YYDKDF (reference sequence).

The chain uses TRBV7-3 and TRBJ2-1; 8 positions agree with TRBD2. Trimming took 3 bases from V and 8 from J; bases not matched to a gene: 18. This CDR3 has 18 amino acids. The V gene's germline CDR1 is SGHTA and CDR2 FQGTGA. CDR3 amino acids: CASSLVGVGIAGLDEQFF. CDR3 in DNA: TGTGCCAGCAGCTTGGTTGGGGTCGGGATAGCGGGGCTTGATGAGCAGTTCTTC.

This sequence joins TRBV7-6 and TRBJ1-1, with D tentatively TRBD1 (6 bases). The germline CDR1 and CDR2 sequences are SGHVS and FNYEAQ. The CDR3 contains 14 residues. Trimming removed 5 bases from V and 1 base from J, with 11 bases in between. The chain's CDR3 is CASSRTGTNTEAFF. CDR3 sequence (DNA): TGTGCCAGCAGCCGAACAGGGACGAACACTGAAGCTTTCTTT. Using reference TRBV7-6 and TRBJ1-1 for the parts outside the CDR3, the full variable domain is GAGVSQSPRYKVTKRGQDVALRCDPISGHVSLYWYRQALGQGPEFLTYFNYEAQQDKSGLPNDRFSAERPEGSISTLTIQRTEQRDSAMYRCASSRTGTNTEAFFGQGTRLTVV.

This clone was seen a few times. The chain combines TRBV7-7 with TRBJ2-7; TRBD1 matches at 12 bases. Germline CDR1 is SSHAT and CDR2 is FNYEAQ (reference sequence). J lost 2 bases, V lost 5 bases, and 4 bases had no gene match. The CDR3 is made up of 15 amino acids. DNA of the CDR3: TGTGCCAGCAGCCTCCGGGACAGGGGGCCCTACGAGCAGTACTTC. Encoded protein: CASSLRDRGPYEQYF.

V is TRBV2 and J is TRBJ2-5; perhaps TRBD2 as D (5 bases). The V end was cut by 9 bases, the J end by 3 bases, with 14 bases between. The CDR3 covers 13 residues. The V gene's germline CDR1 is SNHLY and CDR2 FYNNEI. As DNA, the CDR3 is TGTGCCAGTGCCCCAGGACTTAAAGAGACCCAGTACTTC. Protein product: CASAPGLKETQYF.

This clone has just one count. The V call is TRBV27, the J call TRBJ1-2; 8 bases match TRBD1. In germline, CDR1 is MNHEY, CDR2 SMNVEV (reference sequence). The length of the CDR3 is 14 residues. With 6 bases clipped from V and 9 bases from J, the junction kept 12 bases outside the gene matches. Here the CDR3 DNA reads TGTGCCAGCAGCCTACAGGGGGGACGTGGTAGCTACACCTTC. Residues: CASSLQGGRGSYTF.

The chain recombines TRBV7-2 with TRBJ1-6; D is undetermined. V shed 1 base and J shed 4 bases, with 5 bases lying between them. The CDR3 covers 14 residues. Germline CDR1 reads SGHTA; CDR2 reads FQGNSA. The CDR3 coding sequence is TGTGCCAGCAGCTTAGAAGAGTATAATTCACCCCTCCACTTT. Protein sequence: CASSLEEYNSPLHF.

The V and J genes are TRBV24-1 and TRBJ1-2, with a weak D call TRBD1 (5 bases). CDR1 is KGHDR and CDR2 is SFDVKD in the germline V gene. V gave up 0 bases and J gave up 6 bases, with 16 bases separating them. The CDR3 spans 16 residues. CDR3 amino acids: CATSDLGTSGIHGYTF. CDR3 coding DNA: TGTGCCACCAGTGATTTGGGTACATCAGGGATCCATGGCTACACCTTC.

The CDR3 DNA follows: TGTGCCAGCAGCCAAGAGCAGCGGACTGAAGCTTTCTTT. Translated: CASSQEQRTEAFF. The chain uses TRBV14 and TRBJ1-1; no clear D gene. Trimming pared 0 bases from V and 5 bases from J, leaving 7 bases between. Germline CDR1 reads SGHDN; CDR2 reads FVKESK. CDR3 length: 13 residues.

This clone came up a few times. The rearrangement uses TRBV19 and TRBJ2-2; D remains ambiguous. CDR1 and CDR2 (germline): LNHDA, SQIVND (reference sequence). The CDR3 length is 13 residues. Trimming left V 7 bases short and J 1 base short, with 7 bases between. This CDR3 reads CASMNRNTGELFF. The DNA of the CDR3 is TGTGCCAGTATGAACAGGAACACCGGGGAGCTGTTTTTT.

The chain uses TRBV28 and TRBJ1-6; a weak D match, TRBD1 (5 bases). V gave up 5 bases and J gave up 5 bases, with 10 bases separating them. The CDR3 is 14 amino acids. The germline gives CDR1 MDHEN, CDR2 SYDVKM. For the CDR3, the DNA is TGTGCCAGCAGTCCGACAGACAATAATTCACCCCTCCACTTT. Its protein is CASSPTDNNSPLHF.

The chain combines TRBV18 with TRBJ2-7; 7 bases line up with TRBD1. Germline CDR1 and CDR2: KGHSH and LQKENI. V lost 3 bases to trimming and J lost 9 bases; unmatched junction nucleotides: 8. The CDR3 contains 13 residues. CDR3 amino acids: CASSPGQGDAQYF. The CDR3 coding sequence is TGTGCCAGCTCACCTGGCCAGGGGGACGCGCAGTACTTC.

The count of this clone is one. CDR3 protein: CASSSPTSSTDNEQFF. DNA of the CDR3: TGTGCCAGCAGCTCCCCGACCAGCTCCACAGACAATGAGCAGTTCTTC. The rearrangement joins TRBV7-2 to TRBJ2-1; D is ambiguous. V lost 4 bases and J 5 bases, leaving 18 bases between the germline ends. This CDR3 region has 16 residues. The germline V gene has CDR1 SGHTA and CDR2 FQGNSA.

This rearrangement joins TRBV19 to TRBJ1-1, with 9 bases identical to TRBD1. Looked up from germline, CDR1 is LNHDA and CDR2 is SQIVND (reference sequence). This CDR3 spans 15 amino acids. The J segment lost 8 bases and the V segment lost 6 bases, leaving 13 bases of the junction unmatched. The CDR3 sequence: CASRIQGAALNEAFF. The CDR3 DNA reads as TGTGCCAGTAGGATACAGGGGGCTGCCCTAAACGAAGCTTTCTTT.

V gene TRBV7-2 combines with J gene TRBJ1-3, with no clear D. This CDR3 comprises 16 residues. Germline CDR1 and CDR2: SGHTA and FQGNSA. V lost 0 bases to trimming and J lost 0 bases, with 9 bases between them. The CDR3 region is CASSLAPGVSGNTIYF. CDR3 nucleotides: TGTGCCAGCAGCTTAGCCCCCGGGGTCTCTGGAAACACCATATATTTT.

This clone has just one count. This chain joins TRBV12-3 or TRBV12-4 and TRBJ1-2; the D is unclear. The V end was cut by 6 bases, the J end by 6 bases, with 11 bases between. The CDR3 is 12 amino acids. CDR3 region: CASSEGRNGYTF. The CDR3 DNA reads as TGTGCCAGCAGCGAGGGCCGAAATGGCTACACCTTC.